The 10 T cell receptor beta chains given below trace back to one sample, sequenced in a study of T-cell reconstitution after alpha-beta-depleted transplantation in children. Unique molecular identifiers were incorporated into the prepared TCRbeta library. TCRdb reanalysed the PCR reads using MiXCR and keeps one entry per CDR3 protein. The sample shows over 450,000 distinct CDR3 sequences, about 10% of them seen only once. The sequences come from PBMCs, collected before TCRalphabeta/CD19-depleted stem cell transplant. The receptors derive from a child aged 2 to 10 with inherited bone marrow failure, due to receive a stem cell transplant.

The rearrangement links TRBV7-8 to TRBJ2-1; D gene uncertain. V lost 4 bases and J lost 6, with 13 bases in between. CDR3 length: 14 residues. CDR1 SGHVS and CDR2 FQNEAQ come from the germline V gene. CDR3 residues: CASSWSRSGNEQFF. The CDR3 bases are TGTGCCAGCAGCTGGTCGAGATCGGGCAATGAGCAGTTCTTC.

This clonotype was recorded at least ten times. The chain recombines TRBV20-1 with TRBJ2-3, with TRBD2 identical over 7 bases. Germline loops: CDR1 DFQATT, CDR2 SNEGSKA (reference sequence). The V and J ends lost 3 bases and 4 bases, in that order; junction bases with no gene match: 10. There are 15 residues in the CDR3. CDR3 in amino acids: CSASVNGRPSDTQYF. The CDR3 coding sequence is TGCAGTGCTAGTGTTAACGGGAGGCCCTCAGATACGCAGTATTTT.

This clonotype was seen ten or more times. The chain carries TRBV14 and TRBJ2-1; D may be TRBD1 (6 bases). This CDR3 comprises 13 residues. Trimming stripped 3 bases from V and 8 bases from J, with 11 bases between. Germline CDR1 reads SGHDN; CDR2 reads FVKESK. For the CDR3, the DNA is TGTGCCAGCAGCCATTACAGGGCCCATGAGCAGTTCTTC. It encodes CASSHYRAHEQFF. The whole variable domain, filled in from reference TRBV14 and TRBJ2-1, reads EAGVTQFPSHSVIEKGQTVTLRCDPISGHDNLYWYRRVMGKEIKFLLHFVKESKQDESGMPNNRFLAERTGGTYSTLKVQPAELEDSGVYFCASSHYRAHEQFFGPGTRLTVL.

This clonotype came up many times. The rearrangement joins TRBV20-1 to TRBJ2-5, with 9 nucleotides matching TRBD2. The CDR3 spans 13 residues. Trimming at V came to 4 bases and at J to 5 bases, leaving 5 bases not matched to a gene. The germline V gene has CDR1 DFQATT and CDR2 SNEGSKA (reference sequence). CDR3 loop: CSAIGTSMETQYF. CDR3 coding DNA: TGCAGTGCTATTGGGACTAGCATGGAGACCCAGTACTTC.

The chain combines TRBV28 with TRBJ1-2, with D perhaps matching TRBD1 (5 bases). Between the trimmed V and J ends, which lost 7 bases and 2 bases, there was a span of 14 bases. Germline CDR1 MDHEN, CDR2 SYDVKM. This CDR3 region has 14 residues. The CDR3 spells CASIRPTGNYGYTF. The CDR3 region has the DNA TGTGCCAGCATCCGACCCACAGGAAACTATGGCTACACCTTC.

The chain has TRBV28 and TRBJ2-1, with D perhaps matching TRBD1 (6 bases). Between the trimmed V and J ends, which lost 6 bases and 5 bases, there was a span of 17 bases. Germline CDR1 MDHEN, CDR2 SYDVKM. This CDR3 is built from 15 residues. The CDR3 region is CASRYRASGNNEQFF. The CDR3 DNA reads TGTGCCAGCAGGTACAGGGCGTCCGGCAACAATGAGCAGTTCTTC.

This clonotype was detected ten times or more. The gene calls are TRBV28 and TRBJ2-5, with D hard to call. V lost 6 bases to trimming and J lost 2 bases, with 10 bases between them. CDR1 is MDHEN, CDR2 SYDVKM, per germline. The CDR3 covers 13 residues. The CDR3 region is CASRLQGQETQYF. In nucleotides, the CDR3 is TGTGCCAGCAGACTGCAAGGGCAAGAGACCCAGTACTTC.

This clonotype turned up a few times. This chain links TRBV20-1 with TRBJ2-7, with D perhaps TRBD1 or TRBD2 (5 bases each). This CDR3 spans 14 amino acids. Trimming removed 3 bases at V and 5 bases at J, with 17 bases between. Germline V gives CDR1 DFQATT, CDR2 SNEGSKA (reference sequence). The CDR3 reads CSASGDRRRDEQYF. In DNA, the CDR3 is TGCAGTGCTAGCGGGGACCGACGACGGGACGAGCAGTACTTC.

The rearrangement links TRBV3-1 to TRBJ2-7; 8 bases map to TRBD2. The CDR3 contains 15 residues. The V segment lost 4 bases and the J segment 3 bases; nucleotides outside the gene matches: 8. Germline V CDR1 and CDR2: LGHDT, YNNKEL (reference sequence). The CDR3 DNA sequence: TGTGCCAGCAGCCGACCGAACGGGACTAGCTACGAGCAGTACTTC. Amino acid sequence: CASSRPNGTSYEQYF.

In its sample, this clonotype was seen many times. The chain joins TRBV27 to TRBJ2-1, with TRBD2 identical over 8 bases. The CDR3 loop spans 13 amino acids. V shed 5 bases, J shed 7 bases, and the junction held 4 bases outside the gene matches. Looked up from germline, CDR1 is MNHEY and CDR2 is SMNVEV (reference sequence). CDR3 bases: TGTGCCAGCAGTGAGGGACTAGGGAATGAGCAGTTCTTC. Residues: CASSEGLGNEQFF.